Each of the 21 T cell receptor beta chains below was sequenced from the same sample in a study of T cell responses to AZD1222 COVID-19 vaccine. Method: immunoSEQ multiplex PCR; TCRdb's copy keeps in-frame clones and lacks some. The data show roughly 130,000 clones, just under 95% seen once. The sample in question was peripheral blood, obtained 28 days after the second AZD1222 dose. The receptors were gathered from an adult who received the AZD1222 COVID-19 vaccine.

The chain has TRBV7-2 and TRBJ2-7; D perhaps matches TRBD2 (5 bases). Germline-derived CDR1 and CDR2 are SGHTA and FQGNSA. This CDR3 spans 14 amino acids. Trimming removed 5 bases at V and 0 bases at J, with 11 bases between. CDR3 nucleotides: TGTGCCAGCAGCCCCGGACTGCCCTCCTACGAGCAGTACTTC. Its translation: CASSPGLPSYEQYF.

Only one count was recorded for this clone. This chain uses TRBV6-2 or TRBV6-3 with TRBJ2-1, with 13 bases aligning to TRBD2. The length of the CDR3 is 18 residues. V lost 6 bases and J lost 7; bases outside the gene matches: 15. Germline values: CDR1 MNHEY, CDR2 SVGEGT. CDR3 DNA sequence: TGTGCCAGCAGCGATCGGACTAGCGGGAGTAGGATCGTAAATGAGCAGTTCTTC. Protein product: CASSDRTSGSRIVNEQFF.

The chain uses TRBV30 and TRBJ1-2; a weak D match, TRBD1 (6 bases). The CDR3 has 13 amino acids. The V gene's germline CDR1 is GTSNPN and CDR2 SVGIG (reference sequence). Trimming stripped 0 bases from V and 4 bases from J, with 9 bases between. The CDR3 sequence: CAWSVQGTYGYTF. For the CDR3, the DNA is TGTGCCTGGAGTGTACAGGGCACCTATGGCTACACCTTC. Variable domain in full (rest from reference TRBV30 and TRBJ1-2): SQTIHQWPATLVQPVGSPLSLECTVEGTSNPNLYWYRQAAGRGLQLLFYSVGIGQISSEVPQNLSASRPQDRQFILSSKKLLLSDSGFYLCAWSVQGTYGYTFGSGTRLTVV.

J is TRBJ1-2 and V is TRBV5-1; D is possibly TRBD1 (5 bases). The CDR3 extends over 15 amino acids. Germline CDR1 SGHRS, CDR2 YFSETQ. V lost 0 bases, J lost 8 bases, and 17 bases lay in between. In nucleotides, the CDR3 is TGCGCCAGCAGCTTGGACCCGGGGGGACTTGGCGGCTACACCTTC. Its translation is CASSLDPGGLGGYTF.

This rearrangement joins TRBV29-1 to TRBJ2-1, with D possibly TRBD2 on 5 matching bases. The germline CDR1 and CDR2 sequences are SQVTM and ANQGSEA. CDR3 size: 13 residues. Trimming left V 3 bases short and J 1 base short, with 7 bases between. The CDR3 DNA reads TGCAGCGTTGAGACTATTTCCTACAATGAGCAGTTCTTC. Its protein product is CSVETISYNEQFF.

The chain uses TRBV7-8 and TRBJ1-5, with TRBD1 matching 7 bases. J was trimmed by 6 bases and V by 5 bases; bases with no gene match: 7. This CDR3 region has 14 residues. Germline V lookup: CDR1 SGHVS, CDR2 FQNEAQ. CDR3 residues: CASSLTGDIQPQHF. The CDR3 DNA sequence: TGTGCCAGCAGCCTCACAGGGGATATTCAGCCCCAGCATTTT.

The V gene is TRBV4-2, the J gene TRBJ2-6; TRBD1 agrees at 8 bases. Germline V gene sequence: CDR1 LGHNA, CDR2 YNFKEQ. This CDR3 has 16 amino acids. After removal of 7 bases from V and 0 bases from J, the junction contained 5 bases not matched to a gene. CDR3 in amino acids: CASTRDRSSGANVLTF. For the CDR3, the DNA is TGTGCCAGCACCCGGGACAGGAGCTCTGGGGCCAACGTCCTGACTTTC.

The chain has TRBV27 and TRBJ2-7, with a tentative D call TRBD1 (6 bases). Germline values: CDR1 MNHEY, CDR2 SMNVEV (reference sequence). The CDR3 runs 17 residues. Trimming removed 7 bases at V and 0 bases at J, with 22 bases between. The CDR3 bases are TGTGCCAGCACCGCTAGTTTCCGGGACACGGCCTCCTACGAGCAGTACTTC. The encoded protein is CASTASFRDTASYEQYF.

The V and J genes are TRBV28 and TRBJ1-2; 7 bases match TRBD1. Germline CDR1 is MDHEN and CDR2 is SYDVKM. The CDR3 length is 12 residues. Trimming took 5 bases from V and 8 from J; bases not matched to a gene: 5. CDR3 sequence: CASSLTGRGYTF. CDR3 DNA: TGTGCCAGCAGTCTGACAGGGCGAGGCTACACCTTC.

The chain recombines TRBV7-3 with TRBJ2-2; the D gene could be TRBD1 or TRBD2 (5 bases each). This CDR3 is built from 15 residues. Trimming pared 2 bases from V and 3 bases from J, leaving 10 bases between. Germline values: CDR1 SGHTA, CDR2 FQGTGA. The CDR3 DNA reads TGTGCCAGCAGCTTAGTGGGGCGGGACACCGGGGAGCTGTTTTTT. This codes for CASSLVGRDTGELFF.

The rearrangement joins TRBV21-1 to TRBJ2-7; TRBD2, as called in the table, went unchecked against the DNA. TRBV21-1 is a listed pseudogene. The CDR3 covers 14 residues. The CDR3 loop reads CASSKAASGIEQYF. The CDR3 nucleotides are TGTGCCAGCAGCAAAGCGGCTAGCGGGATCGAGCAGTACTTC.

J is TRBJ1-1 and V is TRBV19; 9 bases are a match to TRBD1. This CDR3 comprises 15 residues. V gave up 8 bases and J gave up 0 bases; unmatched junction bases: 7. Germline V lookup: CDR1 LNHDA, CDR2 SQIVND (reference sequence). The chain's CDR3 is CASRGQGRVNTEAFF. CDR3 DNA sequence: TGTGCCAGTCGAGGACAGGGGCGAGTGAACACTGAAGCTTTCTTT.

This chain uses TRBV9 with TRBJ1-5; D is uncertain. CDR3 length: 13 residues. CDR1 and CDR2 (germline): SGDLS, YYNGEE. V lost 3 bases to trimming and J lost 4 bases, with 8 bases between them. CDR3 region: CASSGHDNQPQHF. DNA of the CDR3: TGTGCCAGCAGCGGGCACGATAATCAGCCCCAGCATTTT.

The V gene is TRBV6-5, the J gene TRBJ2-7, with a tentative D call TRBD2 (5 bases). Germline loops: CDR1 MNHEY, CDR2 SVGAGI. Trimming pared 6 bases from V and 2 bases from J, leaving 11 bases between. This CDR3 has 13 residues. CDR3 protein: CASRAEATYEQYF. The CDR3, as DNA: TGTGCCAGCAGGGCGGAGGCTACCTACGAGCAGTACTTC.

The chain combines TRBV7-9 with TRBJ2-7; TRBD1 might be the D (5 bases). Per the germline V gene, CDR1 is SEHNR and CDR2 is FQNEAQ (reference sequence). V dropped 1 base and J dropped 0 bases, with 10 bases sitting between them. The CDR3 length is 15 residues. CDR3 coding DNA: TGTGCCAGCAGCTTAGGTCAGGGTAACTCCTACGAGCAGTACTTC. Its translation is CASSLGQGNSYEQYF.

V gene TRBV4-2 combines with J gene TRBJ2-3; 8 positions agree with TRBD2. Germline CDR1 and CDR2: LGHNA and YNFKEQ. J lost 4 bases, V lost 7 bases, and 10 bases had no gene match. The CDR3 length is 15 residues. The CDR3 DNA reads TGTGCCAGCACATCGGGACTAGGAGGAGCAGATACGCAGTATTTT. It codes for CASTSGLGGADTQYF.

The chain links TRBV6-2 or TRBV6-3 to TRBJ2-2; TRBD2 matches 15 bases. Germline CDR1 reads MNHEY; CDR2 reads SVGEGT. V dropped 5 bases and J dropped 4; count of bases not matched to a gene: 8. The CDR3 covers 18 residues. The DNA for the CDR3 is TGTGCCAGCAGTCCGCGGACTAGCGGGGGGGCCGCCACCGGGGAGCTGTTTTTT. Translated, it gives CASSPRTSGGAATGELFF.

This sequence joins TRBV30 and TRBJ1-1; D is possibly TRBD1 (5 bases). The V gene lost 2 bases and the J gene lost 11 bases, with 15 bases spanning the gap. Germline V gene data show CDR1 as GTSNPN and CDR2 as SVGIG (reference sequence). The CDR3 has 12 residues. The CDR3 is CAWSPHLGVAFF. Here the CDR3 DNA reads TGTGCCTGGAGTCCCCACCTAGGGGTGGCTTTCTTT.

The V call is TRBV10-3, the J call TRBJ1-2; the D gene is possibly TRBD1 (5 bases). The germline V gene has CDR1 ENHRY and CDR2 SYGVKD. Trimming cost V 4 bases and J 2 bases, with 11 bases left between them. The CDR3 extends over 14 amino acids. CDR3 loop: CAISGGRTNYGYTF. CDR3 DNA: TGTGCCATCAGTGGGGGCCGGACGAACTATGGCTACACCTTC.

The chain combines TRBV7-9 with TRBJ2-1, with D hard to call. Deletions cut 0 bases from V and 6 bases from J, with 9 bases between. Germline V lookup: CDR1 SEHNR, CDR2 FQNEAQ (reference sequence). The CDR3 contains 14 residues. The CDR3 sequence: CASSLAGIVNEQFF. The CDR3 nucleotides read TGTGCCAGCAGCTTAGCGGGGATTGTCAATGAGCAGTTCTTC.

The J gene is TRBJ2-5, the V gene TRBV11-2; the D gene is possibly TRBD1 (7 bases). CDR1 is SGHAT, CDR2 FQNNGV, per germline. CDR3 length: 15 residues. Trimming shortened V by 5 bases and J by 4 bases, and 17 bases separated the two germline ends. CDR3 DNA: TGTGCCAGCAGCCCCCGACTAGGGGGCAGAGAGACCCAGTACTTC. The encoded protein is CASSPRLGGRETQYF.